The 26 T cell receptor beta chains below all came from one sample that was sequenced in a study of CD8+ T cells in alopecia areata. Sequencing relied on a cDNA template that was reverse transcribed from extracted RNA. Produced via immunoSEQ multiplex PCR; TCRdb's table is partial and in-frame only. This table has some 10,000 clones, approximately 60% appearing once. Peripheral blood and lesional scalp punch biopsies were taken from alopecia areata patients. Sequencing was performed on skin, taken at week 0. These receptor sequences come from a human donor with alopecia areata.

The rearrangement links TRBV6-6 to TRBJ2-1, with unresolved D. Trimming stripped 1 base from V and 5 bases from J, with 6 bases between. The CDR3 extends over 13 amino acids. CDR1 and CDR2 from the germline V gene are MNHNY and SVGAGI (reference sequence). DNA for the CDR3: TGTGCCAGCAGTTACTACCGGAACAATGAGCAGTTCTTC. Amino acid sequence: CASSYYRNNEQFF.

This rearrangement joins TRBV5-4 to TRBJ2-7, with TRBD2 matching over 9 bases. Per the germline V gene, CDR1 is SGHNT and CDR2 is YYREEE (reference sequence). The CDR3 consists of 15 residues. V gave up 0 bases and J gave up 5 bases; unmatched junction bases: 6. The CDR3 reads CASSLGGSGSNEQYF. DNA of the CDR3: TGTGCCAGCAGCTTGGGGGGTAGCGGGAGCAACGAGCAGTACTTC.

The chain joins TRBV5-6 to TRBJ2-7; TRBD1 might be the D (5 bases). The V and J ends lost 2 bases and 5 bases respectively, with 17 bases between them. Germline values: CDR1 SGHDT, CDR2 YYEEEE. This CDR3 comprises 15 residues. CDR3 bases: TGTGCCAGCAGCTTTGTTTCTGGCAGGGTCGACGAGCAGTACTTC. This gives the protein CASSFVSGRVDEQYF.

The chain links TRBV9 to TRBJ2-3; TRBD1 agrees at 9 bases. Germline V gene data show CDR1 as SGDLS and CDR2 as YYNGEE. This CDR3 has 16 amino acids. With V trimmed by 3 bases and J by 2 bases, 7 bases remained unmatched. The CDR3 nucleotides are TGTGCCAGCAGCGGTGCGGGACAGGGATCCACAGATACGCAGTATTTT. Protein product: CASSGAGQGSTDTQYF. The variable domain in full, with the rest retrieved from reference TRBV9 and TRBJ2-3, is DSGVTQTPKHLITATGQRVTLRCSPRSGDLSVYWYQQSLDQGLQFLIQYYNGEERAKGNILERFSAQQFPDLHSELNLSSLELGDSALYFCASSGAGQGSTDTQYFGPGTRLTVL.

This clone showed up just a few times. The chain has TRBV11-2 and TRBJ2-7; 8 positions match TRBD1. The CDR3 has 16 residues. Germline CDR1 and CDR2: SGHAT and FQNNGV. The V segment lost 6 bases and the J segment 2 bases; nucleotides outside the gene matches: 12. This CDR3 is CASSSPIGTGAYEQYF. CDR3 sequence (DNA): TGTGCCAGCAGTTCCCCGATAGGGACAGGAGCCTACGAGCAGTACTTC. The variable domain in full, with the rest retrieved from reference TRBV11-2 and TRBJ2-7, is EAGVAQSPRYKIIEKRQSVAFWCNPISGHATLYWYQQILGQGPKLLIQFQNNGVVDDSQLPKDRFSAERLKGVDSTLKIQPAKLEDSAVYLCASSSPIGTGAYEQYFGPGTRLTVT.

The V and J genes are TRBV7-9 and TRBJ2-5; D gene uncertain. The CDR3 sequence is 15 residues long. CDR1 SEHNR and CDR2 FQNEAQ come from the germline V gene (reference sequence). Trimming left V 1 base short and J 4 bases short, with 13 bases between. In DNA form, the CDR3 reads TGTGCCAGCAGCTTAGAGGAGATGATAAGAGAGACCCAGTACTTC. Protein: CASSLEEMIRETQYF.

This CDR3 is CASSRTGAGDYEQYF. DNA of the CDR3: TGTGCCAGCAGCAGAACGGGGGCGGGGGACTACGAGCAGTACTTC. This rearrangement joins TRBV7-2 to TRBJ2-7, with D possibly matching TRBD2 (7 bases). Trimming took 5 bases from V and 3 from J, leaving 17 bases between them. The CDR3 covers 15 residues. The germline V gene encodes CDR1 SGHTA and CDR2 FQGNSA.

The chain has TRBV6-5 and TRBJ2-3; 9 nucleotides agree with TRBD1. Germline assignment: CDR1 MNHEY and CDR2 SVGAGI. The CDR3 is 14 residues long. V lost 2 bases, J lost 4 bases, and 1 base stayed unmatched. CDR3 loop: CASSYGQGSDTQYF. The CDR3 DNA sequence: TGTGCCAGCAGTTACGGACAGGGGTCAGATACGCAGTATTTT.

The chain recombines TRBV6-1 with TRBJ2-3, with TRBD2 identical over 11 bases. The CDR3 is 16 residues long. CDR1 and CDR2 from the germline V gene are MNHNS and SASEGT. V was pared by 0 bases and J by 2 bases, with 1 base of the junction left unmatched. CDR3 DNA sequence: TGTGCCAGCAGTGAAGCTAGCGGGGGGGCCACAGATACGCAGTATTTT. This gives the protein CASSEASGGATDTQYF.

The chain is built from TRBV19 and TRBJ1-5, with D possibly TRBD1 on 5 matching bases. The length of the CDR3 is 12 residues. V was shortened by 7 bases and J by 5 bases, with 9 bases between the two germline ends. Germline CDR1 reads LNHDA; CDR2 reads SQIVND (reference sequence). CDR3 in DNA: TGTGCCAGTAACGAGGGGTATCAGCCCCAGCATTTT. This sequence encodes CASNEGYQPQHF. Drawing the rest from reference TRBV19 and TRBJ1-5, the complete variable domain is DGGITQSPKYLFRKEGQNVTLSCEQNLNHDAMYWYRQDPGQGLRLIYYSQIVNDFQKGDIAEGYSVSREKKESFPLTVTSAQKNPTAFYLCASNEGYQPQHFGDGTRLSIL.

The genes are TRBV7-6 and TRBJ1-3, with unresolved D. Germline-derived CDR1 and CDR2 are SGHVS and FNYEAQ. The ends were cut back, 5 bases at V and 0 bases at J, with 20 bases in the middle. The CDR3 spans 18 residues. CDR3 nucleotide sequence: TGTGCCAGCAGCACCCCGCGCAATACCCGACCCTCTGGAAACACCATATATTTT. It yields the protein CASSTPRNTRPSGNTIYF.

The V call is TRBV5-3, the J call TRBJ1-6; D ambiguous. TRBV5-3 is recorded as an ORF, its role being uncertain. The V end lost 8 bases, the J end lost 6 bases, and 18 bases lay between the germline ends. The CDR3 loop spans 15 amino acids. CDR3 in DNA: TGTGCCAGCAGCCCTTGGGAAGGAAGTAATTCACCCCTCCACTTT. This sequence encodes CASSPWEGSNSPLHF.

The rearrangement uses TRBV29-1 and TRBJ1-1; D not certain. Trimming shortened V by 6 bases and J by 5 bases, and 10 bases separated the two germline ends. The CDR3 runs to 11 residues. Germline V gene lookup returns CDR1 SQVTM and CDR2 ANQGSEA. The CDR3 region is CSVFRVTEAFF. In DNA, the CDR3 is TGCAGCGTCTTTAGGGTTACTGAAGCTTTCTTT.

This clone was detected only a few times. The DNA for the CDR3 is TGTGCCAGCATGTACGGGGGAGGCTCCTACAATGAGCAGTTCTTC. Its protein is CASMYGGGSYNEQFF. The chain links TRBV6-1 to TRBJ2-1; possibly TRBD2 for D (6 bases). V gave up 7 bases and J gave up 0 bases, with 13 bases separating them. The V gene's germline CDR1 is MNHNS and CDR2 SASEGT. CDR3 length: 15 amino acids.

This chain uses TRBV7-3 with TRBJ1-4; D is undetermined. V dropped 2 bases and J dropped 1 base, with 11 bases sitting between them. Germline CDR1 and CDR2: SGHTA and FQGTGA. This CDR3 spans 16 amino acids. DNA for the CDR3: TGTGCCAGCAGCTTAGGGCCACGGCTAACTAATGAAAAACTGTTTTTT. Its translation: CASSLGPRLTNEKLFF.

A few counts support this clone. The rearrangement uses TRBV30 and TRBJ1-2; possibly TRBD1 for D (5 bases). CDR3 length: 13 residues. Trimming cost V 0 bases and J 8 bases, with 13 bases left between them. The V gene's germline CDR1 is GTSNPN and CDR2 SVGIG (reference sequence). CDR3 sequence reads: CAWSVIGRGGYTF. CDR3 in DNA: TGTGCCTGGAGTGTTATAGGGAGGGGAGGCTACACCTTC.

CDR3 coding DNA: TGTGCCAGCAGCCGATCTTCCGAGACCCAGTACTTC. Translating it yields CASSRSSETQYF. The chain links TRBV11-2 to TRBJ2-5, with unresolved D. The CDR3 runs to 12 residues. Deletions cut 5 bases from V and 5 bases from J, with 9 bases between. Germline CDR1 reads SGHAT; CDR2 reads FQNNGV.

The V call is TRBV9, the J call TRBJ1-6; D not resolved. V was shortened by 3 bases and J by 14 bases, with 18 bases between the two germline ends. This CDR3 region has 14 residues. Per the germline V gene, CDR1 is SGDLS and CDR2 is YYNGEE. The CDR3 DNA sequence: TGTGCCAGCAGCGCGGTCCTCTCCCCTCGGTCCCTCCACTTT. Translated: CASSAVLSPRSLHF. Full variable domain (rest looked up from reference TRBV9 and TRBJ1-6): DSGVTQTPKHLITATGQRVTLRCSPRSGDLSVYWYQQSLDQGLQFLIQYYNGEERAKGNILERFSAQQFPDLHSELNLSSLELGDSALYFCASSAVLSPRSLHFGNGTRLTVT.

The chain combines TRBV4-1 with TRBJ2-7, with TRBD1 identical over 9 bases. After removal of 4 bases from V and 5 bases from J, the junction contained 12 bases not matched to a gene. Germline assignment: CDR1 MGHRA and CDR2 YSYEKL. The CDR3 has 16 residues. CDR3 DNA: TGCGCCAGCAGCCCCACCCAAGTACAGGGGGCGAACGAGCAGTACTTC. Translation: CASSPTQVQGANEQYF.

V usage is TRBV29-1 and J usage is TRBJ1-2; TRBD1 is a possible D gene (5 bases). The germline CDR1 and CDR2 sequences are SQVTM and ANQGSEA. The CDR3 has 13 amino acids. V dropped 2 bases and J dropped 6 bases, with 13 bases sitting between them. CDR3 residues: CSVEYVGLDGYTF. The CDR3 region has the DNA TGCAGCGTTGAATACGTGGGGCTTGATGGCTACACCTTC. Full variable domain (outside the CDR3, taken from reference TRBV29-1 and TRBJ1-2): SAVISQKPSRDICQRGTSLTIQCQVDSQVTMMFWYRQQPGQSLTLIATANQGSEATYESGFVIDKFPISRPNLTFSTLTVSNMSPEDSSIYLCSVEYVGLDGYTFGSGTRLTVV.

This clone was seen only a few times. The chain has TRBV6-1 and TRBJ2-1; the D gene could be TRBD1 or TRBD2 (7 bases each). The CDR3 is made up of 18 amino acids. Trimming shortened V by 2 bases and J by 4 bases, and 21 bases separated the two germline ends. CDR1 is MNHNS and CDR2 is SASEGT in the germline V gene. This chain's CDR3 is CASSELGGGSTMYNEQFF. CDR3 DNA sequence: TGTGCCAGCAGTGAATTAGGGGGCGGGAGTACAATGTACAATGAGCAGTTCTTC.

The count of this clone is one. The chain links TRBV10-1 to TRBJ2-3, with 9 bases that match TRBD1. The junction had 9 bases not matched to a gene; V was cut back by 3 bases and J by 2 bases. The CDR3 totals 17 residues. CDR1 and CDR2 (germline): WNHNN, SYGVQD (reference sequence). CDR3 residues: CASSDSWDREPTDTQYF. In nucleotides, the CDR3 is TGCGCCAGCAGTGATTCCTGGGACAGGGAACCCACAGATACGCAGTATTTT.

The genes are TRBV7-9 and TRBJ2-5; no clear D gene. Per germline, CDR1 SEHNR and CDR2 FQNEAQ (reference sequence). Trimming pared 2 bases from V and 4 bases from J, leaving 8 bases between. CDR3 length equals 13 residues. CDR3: CASSLLVLETQYF. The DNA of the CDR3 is TGTGCCAGCAGCTTATTGGTTCTAGAGACCCAGTACTTC.

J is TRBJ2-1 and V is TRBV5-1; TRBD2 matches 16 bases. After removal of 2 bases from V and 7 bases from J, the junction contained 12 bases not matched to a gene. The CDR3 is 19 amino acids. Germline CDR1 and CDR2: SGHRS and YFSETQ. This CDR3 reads CASSLHPGLAGGPGNEQFF. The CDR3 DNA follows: TGCGCCAGCAGCTTACATCCGGGACTAGCGGGGGGGCCTGGGAATGAGCAGTTCTTC.

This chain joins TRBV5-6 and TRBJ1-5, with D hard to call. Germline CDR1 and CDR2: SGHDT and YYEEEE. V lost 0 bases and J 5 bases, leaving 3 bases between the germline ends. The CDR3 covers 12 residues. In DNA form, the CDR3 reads TGTGCCAGCAGCTTGGGGGATCAGCCCCAGCATTTT. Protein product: CASSLGDQPQHF.

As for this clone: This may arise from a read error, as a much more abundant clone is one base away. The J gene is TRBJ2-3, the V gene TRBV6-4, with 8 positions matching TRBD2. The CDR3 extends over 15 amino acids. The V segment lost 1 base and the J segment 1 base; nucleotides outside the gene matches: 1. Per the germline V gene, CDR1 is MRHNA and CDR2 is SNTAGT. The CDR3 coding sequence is TGTGCCAGCAGTGACTATAGCGGGGGCACAGATACGCAGTATTTT. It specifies CASSDYSGGTDTQYF.